This TCR beta chain was obtained from a study of T cells in localized non-small cell lung cancer. Study-wide findings and caveats: T cell clonality was highest in uninvolved adjacent lung, above tumor. The study sequenced only one region of the tumor. As a result, intratumor heterogeneity could not be excluded and remains possible.

Assay: immunoSEQ multiplex PCR; the TCRdb copy retains only in-frame clones and omits some. The repertoire holds about 4,100 clones, with around 40% as singletons. The J segment lost 0 bases and the V segment lost 2 bases, leaving 4 bases of the junction unmatched. CDR3 length equals 16 residues. Germline assignment: CDR1 SGDLS and CDR2 YYNGEE. Points on this clone: Antigen specificity is unknown.

The sequence was obtained from a woman aged 40-69 years with stage I lung adenocarcinoma. The chain is built from TRBV9 and TRBJ2-7; 11 positions agree with TRBD2. This material consisted of lung tumor tissue, taken before any cancer treatment. The CDR3 here is CASSVRTSGPSYEQYF. For the CDR3, the DNA is TGTGCCAGCAGCGTGAGGACTAGCGGGCCCTCCTACGAGCAGTACTTC.